This TCR beta chain was sequenced in a study of T-cell reconstitution after alpha-beta-depleted transplantation in children. Deletions cut 1 base from V and 7 bases from J, with 17 bases between. Germline assignment: CDR1 SQVTM and CDR2 ANQGSEA. This CDR3 spans 14 amino acids. This clonotype has a count of ten or more. The TCRbeta library incorporated unique molecular identifiers. TCRdb independently ran MiXCR on the PCR reads; one entry per CDR3 protein. This table holds 900,000 or so distinct CDR3 sequences, roughly 16% found once. This material consisted of PBMCs, mostly from graft donor cells, taken 360 days after TCRalphabeta/CD19-depleted stem cell transplant. The chain has TRBV29-1 and TRBJ2-7, with unresolved D. The clonotype was recovered from a male patient between 10 and 17 years old who had a stem cell transplant for acute lymphoblastic leukemia, so the T cells may come from the graft donor. DNA of the CDR3: TGCAGCGTTGAAGGCGAGGCCCAGGTGAGAGAGCAGTACTTC. Protein sequence: CSVEGEAQVREQYF.